These T cell receptor beta chains were read from a single sample in a study of blood T cell repertoires in COVID-19. Profiling relied on immunoSEQ multiplex PCR, and the TCRdb table lists in-frame clones only, not all of them. The table has approximately 240,000 clones, around 82% seen once. Sequenced: peripheral blood. The source is an elderly woman with active or convalescent COVID-19. CDR3s include the opening cysteine and the closing phenylalanine or tryptophan. D genes are given only for firm matches. Clone size is given for some rows only: seen once, a few or many times, or a class if the clone is expanded.

j_call: TRBJ2-1; d_call: TRBD2; clone_size: -; v_call: TRBV3-1/TRBV3-2; cdr3_nt: TGTGCCAGCATGATGGCGGGAGCCCACAATGAGCAGTTCTTC; cdr3_aa: CASMMAGAHNEQFF
j_call: TRBJ1-2; d_call: TRBD1; clone_size: -; v_call: TRBV11-2; cdr3_nt: TGTGCCAGCAGCCCTGGACAGGGGGACTATGGCTACACCTTC; cdr3_aa: CASSPGQGDYGYTF
j_call: TRBJ1-5; d_call: -; clone_size: few; v_call: TRBV19; cdr3_nt: TGTGCCAGTAGCCAGGGATCCGATAGCAATCAGCCCCAGCATTTT; cdr3_aa: CASSQGSDSNQPQHF
j_call: TRBJ2-3; d_call: -; clone_size: -; v_call: TRBV20-1; cdr3_nt: TGCAGTGCTCCAGGGAACAGGGCGCAGTATTTT; cdr3_aa: CSAPGNRAQYF
j_call: TRBJ1-5; d_call: -; clone_size: -; v_call: TRBV2; cdr3_nt: TGTGCCAGCAGTCTAGACCCCCGGCCCCAGCATTTT; cdr3_aa: CASSLDPRPQHF
j_call: TRBJ1-2; d_call: -; clone_size: -; v_call: TRBV18; cdr3_nt: TGTGCCAGCTCACCATCGACAGAATATGGCTACACCTTC; cdr3_aa: CASSPSTEYGYTF
j_call: TRBJ1-6; d_call: TRBD1; clone_size: -; v_call: TRBV28; cdr3_nt: TGTGCCAGCAGTTTATCGGGACAGAATAATTCACCCCTCCACTTT; cdr3_aa: CASSLSGQNNSPLHF
j_call: TRBJ2-7; d_call: -; clone_size: -; v_call: TRBV10-2; cdr3_nt: TGCGCCAGCAGTGAAAATGTAGTTCACGAGCAGTACTTC; cdr3_aa: CASSENVVHEQYF
j_call: TRBJ1-5; d_call: -; clone_size: -; v_call: TRBV7-9; cdr3_nt: TGTGCCAGCAGCTTTCTTTTTCAGCCCCAGCATTTT; cdr3_aa: CASSFLFQPQHF
j_call: TRBJ1-2; d_call: -; clone_size: few; v_call: TRBV27; cdr3_nt: TGTGCCAGCAGGGGGACATACTATGGCTACACCTTC; cdr3_aa: CASRGTYYGYTF
j_call: TRBJ2-1; d_call: TRBD1; clone_size: -; v_call: TRBV25-1; cdr3_nt: TGTGCCAGCACCCCGGGACAGCACGCCCGCAATGAGCAGTTCTTC; cdr3_aa: CASTPGQHARNEQFF
j_call: TRBJ1-2; d_call: TRBD1; clone_size: -; v_call: TRBV7-2; cdr3_nt: TGTGCCAGCAGCTTAACACAGGGGGTCTATGGCTACACCTTC; cdr3_aa: CASSLTQGVYGYTF
j_call: TRBJ1-3; d_call: -; clone_size: -; v_call: TRBV18; cdr3_nt: TGTGCCAGCTCACCACAGGGGATTTCGAACACCATATATTTT; cdr3_aa: CASSPQGISNTIYF
j_call: TRBJ1-2; d_call: TRBD1; clone_size: -; v_call: TRBV7-6; cdr3_nt: TGTGCCAGCAGCCCGGGACAGGGCCTGAACTATGGCTACACCTTC; cdr3_aa: CASSPGQGLNYGYTF
j_call: TRBJ2-1; d_call: -; clone_size: few; v_call: TRBV20-1; cdr3_nt: TGCAGTGCTAGTAGAGCGGACAATGAGCAGTTCTTC; cdr3_aa: CSASRADNEQFF
j_call: TRBJ1-5; d_call: TRBD1; clone_size: -; v_call: TRBV3-1/TRBV3-2; cdr3_nt: TGTGCCAGCAGCCCCGGACAGGTCCTCAATCAGCCCCAGCATTTT; cdr3_aa: CASSPGQVLNQPQHF
j_call: TRBJ1-1; d_call: -; clone_size: -; v_call: TRBV11-3; cdr3_nt: TGTGCCAGCAGCCTGCGAAGCAGGTCAAGCAACGAAGCTTTCTTT; cdr3_aa: CASSLRSRSSNEAFF
j_call: TRBJ1-2; d_call: -; clone_size: -; v_call: TRBV27; cdr3_nt: TGTGCCAGCAGTCCATGGGACAAGAGCTATGGCTACACCTTC; cdr3_aa: CASSPWDKSYGYTF
j_call: TRBJ2-7; d_call: -; clone_size: -; v_call: TRBV5-1; cdr3_nt: TGCGCCAGCAGCACCGACAGAGGCGAGCAGTACTTC; cdr3_aa: CASSTDRGEQYF
j_call: TRBJ1-5; d_call: -; clone_size: -; v_call: TRBV4-2; cdr3_nt: TGTGCCAGCAGCGCCGGGGGGGGGCAGCCCCAGCATTTT; cdr3_aa: CASSAGGGQPQHF
j_call: TRBJ1-2; d_call: -; clone_size: few; v_call: TRBV28; cdr3_nt: TGTGCCAGCAACCGGCAGGGGCACGGTGGCTACACCTTC; cdr3_aa: CASNRQGHGGYTF
j_call: TRBJ2-1; d_call: TRBD1; clone_size: -; v_call: TRBV24-1; cdr3_nt: TGTGCCACCAGTGATTTGTTGGGACAGGCGAATGAGCAGTTCTTC; cdr3_aa: CATSDLLGQANEQFF
j_call: TRBJ2-3; d_call: TRBD1; clone_size: -; v_call: TRBV15; cdr3_nt: TGTGCCACCAGCATAGGGGGCAGAGATACGCAGTATTTT; cdr3_aa: CATSIGGRDTQYF
j_call: TRBJ1-4; d_call: TRBD1; clone_size: -; v_call: TRBV19; cdr3_nt: TGTGCCAGTAGTACCGCTCGGACAGGGCAACGACTGTTTTTT; cdr3_aa: CASSTARTGQRLFF
j_call: TRBJ1-4; d_call: TRBD1; clone_size: -; v_call: TRBV4-1; cdr3_nt: TGCGCCAGCAGGGGGACAGGAAATAATGAAAAACTGTTTTTT; cdr3_aa: CASRGTGNNEKLFF
j_call: TRBJ2-5; d_call: TRBD1; clone_size: -; v_call: TRBV18; cdr3_nt: TGTGCCAGCTCATACGGGACAGTGACAATGGAGACCCAGTACTTC; cdr3_aa: CASSYGTVTMETQYF
j_call: TRBJ2-7; d_call: TRBD2; clone_size: -; v_call: TRBV5-1; cdr3_nt: TGCGCCAGCAGCATCGGGACTAGCGGGAGCTACGAGCAGTACTTC; cdr3_aa: CASSIGTSGSYEQYF
j_call: TRBJ1-5; d_call: TRBD1; clone_size: once; v_call: TRBV7-2; cdr3_nt: TGTGCCAGCAGCATAAGGACAGGGGAAGGTCAGCCCCAGCATTTT; cdr3_aa: CASSIRTGEGQPQHF
j_call: TRBJ2-3; d_call: -; clone_size: -; v_call: TRBV18; cdr3_nt: TGTGCCAGCTCACCACCGGTTGGGCATCATAGCACAGATACGCAGTATTTT; cdr3_aa: CASSPPVGHHSTDTQYF
j_call: TRBJ2-5; d_call: -; clone_size: -; v_call: TRBV3-1/TRBV3-2; cdr3_nt: TGTGCCAGCAGCCAAGGTGGAGCGACCCAGTACTTC; cdr3_aa: CASSQGGATQYF
j_call: TRBJ1-1; d_call: -; clone_size: -; v_call: TRBV5-6; cdr3_nt: TGTGCCAGCAGCTTGAAACGTATGAACCGGGCTTTCTTT; cdr3_aa: CASSLKRMNRAFF
j_call: TRBJ1-6; d_call: TRBD1; clone_size: -; v_call: TRBV2; cdr3_nt: TGTGCCAGCAACAGGGGGCAGTCCTATAATTCACCCCTCCACTTT; cdr3_aa: CASNRGQSYNSPLHF
j_call: TRBJ1-2; d_call: -; clone_size: -; v_call: TRBV2; cdr3_nt: TGTGCCAGCATCTTAGAGACTAACTATGGCTACACCTTC; cdr3_aa: CASILETNYGYTF
j_call: TRBJ1-2; d_call: TRBD1; clone_size: -; v_call: TRBV2; cdr3_nt: TGTGCCAGCTCCAGGGGGAGCTATGGCTACACCTTC; cdr3_aa: CASSRGSYGYTF
j_call: TRBJ1-4; d_call: -; clone_size: -; v_call: TRBV10-3; cdr3_nt: TGTGCCACCAGCCAGGCCTCAACTAATGAAAAACTGTTTTTT; cdr3_aa: CATSQASTNEKLFF
j_call: TRBJ2-3; d_call: TRBD1; clone_size: -; v_call: TRBV2; cdr3_nt: TGTGCCAGCAGATGGGGACAGGCAGATACGCAGTATTTT; cdr3_aa: CASRWGQADTQYF
j_call: TRBJ2-1; d_call: TRBD2; clone_size: -; v_call: TRBV11-2; cdr3_nt: TGTGCCAGCAGCACAAATGGGCGGGGGGGGATTTTAAATGAGCAGTTCTTC; cdr3_aa: CASSTNGRGGILNEQFF
j_call: TRBJ1-6; d_call: TRBD1; clone_size: -; v_call: TRBV2; cdr3_nt: TGTGCCAGCGGACAGGGGACGAATTCACCCCTCCACTTT; cdr3_aa: CASGQGTNSPLHF
j_call: TRBJ1-1; d_call: -; clone_size: -; v_call: TRBV29-1; cdr3_nt: TGCAGCGTTAGTGAGTTTATGAACACTGAAGCTTTCTTT; cdr3_aa: CSVSEFMNTEAFF
j_call: TRBJ2-4; d_call: TRBD1; clone_size: -; v_call: TRBV5-1; cdr3_nt: TGCGCCAGCAGTTCCGACGCAGGGGGCGCGGGTGCCAAAAACATTCAGTACTTC; cdr3_aa: CASSSDAGGAGAKNIQYF
j_call: TRBJ1-5; d_call: -; clone_size: -; v_call: TRBV18; cdr3_nt: TGTGCCAGCTCACGTGGACAGTATAGCAATCAGCCCCAGCATTTT; cdr3_aa: CASSRGQYSNQPQHF
j_call: TRBJ1-2; d_call: -; clone_size: -; v_call: TRBV18; cdr3_nt: TGTGCCAGCTCACCGGAACAGACCCTTAACTATGGCTACACCTTC; cdr3_aa: CASSPEQTLNYGYTF
j_call: TRBJ1-1; d_call: -; clone_size: -; v_call: TRBV19; cdr3_nt: TGTGCCAGTAGTATAGACAGGTCTGGAACTGAAGCTTTCTTT; cdr3_aa: CASSIDRSGTEAFF
j_call: TRBJ2-7; d_call: TRBD1; clone_size: -; v_call: TRBV30; cdr3_nt: TGTGCCTGGATACGAGGGTTGGACAGGGACGAGCAGTACTTC; cdr3_aa: CAWIRGLDRDEQYF
j_call: TRBJ1-6; d_call: -; clone_size: few; v_call: TRBV10-3; cdr3_nt: TGTGCCATCAGTGAGCTGGGGGGGCGGTCACCCCTCCACTTT; cdr3_aa: CAISELGGRSPLHF
j_call: TRBJ1-1; d_call: TRBD1; clone_size: -; v_call: TRBV6-5; cdr3_nt: TGTGCCAGCAGTCAGACAGGGGGCACTGAAGCTTTCTTT; cdr3_aa: CASSQTGGTEAFF
j_call: TRBJ1-4; d_call: -; clone_size: few; v_call: TRBV7-2; cdr3_nt: TGTGCCAGCAGCCAAAACCGTGGGCAGCTTATGTTTTTT; cdr3_aa: CASSQNRGQLMFF
j_call: TRBJ1-4; d_call: TRBD1; clone_size: -; v_call: TRBV3-1/TRBV3-2; cdr3_nt: TGTGCCAGCAGCCAAGCCCCGGGGACAGGTGAAAAACTGTTTTTT; cdr3_aa: CASSQAPGTGEKLFF
j_call: TRBJ2-5; d_call: TRBD1; clone_size: -; v_call: TRBV27; cdr3_nt: TGTGCCAGCAGTCCCCGGACAGGGCTGGAGACCCAGTACTTC; cdr3_aa: CASSPRTGLETQYF
j_call: TRBJ1-4; d_call: -; clone_size: -; v_call: TRBV12-3/TRBV12-4; cdr3_nt: TGTGCCAGCAGTTCTTTAGGAGAACTGTTTTTT; cdr3_aa: CASSSLGELFF
j_call: TRBJ1-6; d_call: TRBD1; clone_size: -; v_call: TRBV6-4; cdr3_nt: TGTGCCAGCAGTGTCGGGACAGGGTCAAGTTCACCCCTCCACTTT; cdr3_aa: CASSVGTGSSSPLHF
j_call: TRBJ2-3; d_call: -; clone_size: -; v_call: TRBV2; cdr3_nt: TGTGCCAGCAGTGTAGTACGTGAGCAGGATGGGGGGTCGCAGTATTTT; cdr3_aa: CASSVVREQDGGSQYF
j_call: TRBJ2-3; d_call: TRBD2; clone_size: -; v_call: TRBV5-1; cdr3_nt: TGCGCCAGCAGCCCCTATGGACTAGCGGGGACTAGCACAGATACGCAGTATTTT; cdr3_aa: CASSPYGLAGTSTDTQYF
j_call: TRBJ1-2; d_call: -; clone_size: -; v_call: TRBV5-4; cdr3_nt: TGTGCCAGCAGCTTGGACTCATCCGGGTACACCTTC; cdr3_aa: CASSLDSSGYTF
j_call: TRBJ2-7; d_call: TRBD1; clone_size: -; v_call: TRBV18; cdr3_nt: TGTGCCAGCTCACCCGACAGGGCCTCCTACGAGCAGTACTTC; cdr3_aa: CASSPDRASYEQYF
j_call: TRBJ1-2; d_call: TRBD1; clone_size: -; v_call: TRBV5-4; cdr3_nt: TGTGCCAGCAGCTTAGCCGGGACAGGGTCTCTTGGCTACACCTTC; cdr3_aa: CASSLAGTGSLGYTF
j_call: TRBJ2-5; d_call: -; clone_size: -; v_call: TRBV10-3; cdr3_nt: TGTGCCATCAGTGAGTCCGCGGGACACCAAGAGACCCAGTACTTC; cdr3_aa: CAISESAGHQETQYF
j_call: TRBJ2-1; d_call: TRBD2; clone_size: -; v_call: TRBV6-5; cdr3_nt: TGTGCCAGCACCTTGGGGACCGGGACTAACTACTTCTTC; cdr3_aa: CASTLGTGTNYFF